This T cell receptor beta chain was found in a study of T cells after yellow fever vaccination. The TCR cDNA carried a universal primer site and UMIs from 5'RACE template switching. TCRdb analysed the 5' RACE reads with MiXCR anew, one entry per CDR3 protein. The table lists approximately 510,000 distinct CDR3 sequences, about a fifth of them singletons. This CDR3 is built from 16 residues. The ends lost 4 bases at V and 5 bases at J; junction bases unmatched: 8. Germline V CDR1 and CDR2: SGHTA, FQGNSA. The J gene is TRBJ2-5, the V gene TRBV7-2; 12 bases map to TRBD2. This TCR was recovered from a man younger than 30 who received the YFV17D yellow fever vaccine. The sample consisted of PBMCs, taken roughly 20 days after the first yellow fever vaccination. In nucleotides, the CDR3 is TGTGCCAGCAGCTCGTCCCGACTAGCGGGGGTGGAGACCCAGTACTTC. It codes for CASSSSRLAGVETQYF.